This TCR beta chain was captured in a study of Graves' ophthalmopathy and Graves' hyperthyroidism (dated by TCRdb to 2017 to 2018). Turning to the overall study: Peripheral blood was collected at initial diagnosis, prior to any treatment. The study used signatures of the TCR beta repertoire to tell Graves' ophthalmopathy apart from Graves' hyperthyroidism and to predict which patients would progress to ophthalmopathy. In total, over 130 blood samples were TCR-sequenced: under 45 ophthalmopathy, some 75 hyperthyroidism and approximately 17 hyperthyroidism-to-ophthalmopathy patients. To explore V-J signatures that separate ophthalmopathy from hyperthyroidism, a discovery set of about a hundred patients was enrolled, consisting of about 43 with ophthalmopathy and roughly 60 with stable hyperthyroidism. An independent validation cohort comprised 18 hyperthyroidism patients and over 15 patients who later progressed from hyperthyroidism to ophthalmopathy. In a handful of hyperthyroidism patients, the T-cell repertoire of thyroid tissue was compared with the T-cell repertoire of blood. Following sample collection, hyperthyroidism patients were given methimazole at a starting dose of 30 mg daily, and ophthalmopathy patients were given high-dose intravenous methylprednisolone. For training and testing, the 110 or so patients in the discovery cohort were randomly divided in a 7:3 ratio.

The table lists this clonotype with many counts. Its antigen has not been determined. At one boundary the junction diverges from the germline segment, which might be a read error. The CDR3 sequence holds 12 residues, the cysteine and phenylalanine included. Left in the record is the CDR3 DNA by itself, 36 bases read in frame from the first base. Ophthalmopathy patients were characterized by moderately to severely active disease, a Clinical Activity Score of at least 3, a NOSPECS grade of at least 4, and a disease duration under 3 months. Patients with other autoimmune diseases, uncontrolled infections, pregnancy or lactation were excluded. Clinical symptoms, serum thyroxine, TRAb, thyroid ultrasound and orbital computed tomography formed the basis of the diagnosis. Using Ficoll-Paque density gradient centrifugation, PBMCs were isolated from about 10 ml of fresh peripheral blood. Total RNA was extracted using Trizol reagent, and RNA quality was checked on an Agilent 2100 Bioanalyzer.

TCR beta CDR3 regions were amplified from RNA transcripts for repertoire sequencing. A first-round RT-PCR used HTBI primers with the Qiagen OneStep RT-PCR kit, followed by a second-round multiplex PCR, size selection and purification. Libraries were sequenced on an Illumina HiSeq2000 using paired-end 100 bp reads. As for the authors' bioinformatics: Reads were processed with SOAPnuke, discarding reads with adapters, uncalled bases, mean Phred below 15, or no exact constant-primer or identifier match. COPE v1.2.5 was used to merge the high-quality paired reads. Each unique nucleotide sequence was defined as a clonotype, and clonotypes were aligned to IMGT TRB V, D and J references with MiTCR v1.1. The analysis was limited to V-J combinations with a frequency above 0.0001, which together covered 99% to 99.2% of repertoires. For each V-J combination, a TCR clonal expansion and chaos score was defined as the ratio of F50 clonal expansion to chaos observed in the TCRdist matrix. Welch's t-statistics and random forest were used to reduce features to approximately 13 V-J combinations, which were fed into a naive Bayes classifier. The similarity between thyroid and blood repertoires was quantified using the Morisita-Horn index. The public reads were reanalyzed by TCRdb: fastp trimming at Q25, MiXCR alignment, in-frame beta chains only. Rows with one shared CDR3 protein collapse into an entry with the most common genes and DNA. These V and J calls rely on TCRdb rather than the paper's analysis. The sample data list 350,000 to 450,000 distinct CDR3 sequences, and around 16% of these were observed just once. The leading ten clones occupy 1.6% of the sample.

Overall results and qualifications from the work: Most expanded thyroid clonotypes with a frequency above 0.001 also appeared in blood, which suggests that blood repertoires may reflect the immune response in the thyroid. No statistical method was used to set the sample size in advance, and the investigators knew which group each participant was assigned to. In validation, the model predicted ophthalmopathy progression with less than 71% sensitivity and about 77% specificity; more than ten predicted patients were CT-confirmed with GO in a median of around 6 months. The 13-signature model separated ophthalmopathy from stable hyperthyroidism with approximately 90% sensitivity and approximately 83% specificity in cross-validation, and 80%/75% in the test set.

The TCR was taken from a woman in her late teens or twenties with Graves' ophthalmopathy. Donor details come from another sample of the same person, matched by shared clones. Rearrangement joined TRBV12-3 or TRBV12-4 to TRBJ2-4; 8 bases in the junction line up with TRBD1. The sequenced sample was peripheral blood. CDR3 region: CASSLRQGWVDF. At the DNA level, the sequence is TGTGCCAGCAGTCTAAGACAGGGGTGGGTGGACTTC.